This TCR beta chain was identified in a study of beta chain features in type 1 diabetes. CDR3 size: 14 residues. The V and J ends lost 5 bases and 1 base respectively, with 11 bases between them. From germline, CDR1 is SEHNR and CDR2 FQNEAQ (reference sequence). What was sequenced were expressed TCRB transcripts, since all of the isolated RNA had been reverse transcribed. The data were produced by immunoSEQ multiplex PCR, yet TCRdb's version contains in-frame clones alone and is incomplete. This sample has hundreds of thousands of clones, with approximately 11% found just once. Study-wide points: Shorter TCRB CDR3s, moderately but significantly so, were found in Type 1 diabetes patients in all four CD4+ subsets. A pattern of fewer insertions and more deletions at VDJ junctions was seen in type 1 diabetes patients.

On this clone itself: Its matching antigen is unknown.

Each population that was sorted was more than 95% pure. Input material: naive CD4+ T cells from blood. The J gene is TRBJ2-5, the V gene TRBV7-9, with D perhaps matching TRBD1 (5 bases). This clonotype was sampled from a man aged 25-45 years with type 1 diabetes. This CDR3 reads CASSARQIQETQYF. Here the CDR3 DNA reads TGTGCCAGCAGCGCCAGACAGATCCAAGAGACCCAGTACTTC.